These 30 T cell receptor beta chains came from one sample sequenced in a study of identical twins. TCRdb itself ran the 5' RACE reads through MiXCR, one entry per CDR3 protein. The repertoire has 400,000 to 550,000 distinct CDR3 sequences, about 20% of them found once; the top ten carry around 1%. In addition, the sample was reused for a study of T cells expressing NK-cell markers.

Sequencing input: CD4+ T cells sorted from blood. The receptors were sampled from a woman aged 18-29 years in good health.

This clonotype was picked up a small number of times. The genes are TRBV5-1 and TRBJ2-5; TRBD2 aligns across 9 bases. This CDR3 has 15 residues. V lost 3 bases to trimming and J lost 5 bases; unmatched junction nucleotides: 8. In germline, CDR1 is SGHRS, CDR2 YFSETQ. CDR3 in amino acids: CASSSPGLAGETQYF. DNA of the CDR3: TGCGCCAGCAGCTCCCCGGGACTAGCTGGGGAGACCCAGTACTTC.

This clonotype was counted between two and nine times. J is TRBJ2-1 and V is TRBV20-1, with D maybe TRBD2 (6 bases). Germline V gene lookup returns CDR1 DFQATT and CDR2 SNEGSKA (reference sequence). V was clipped by 5 bases and J by 3 bases, with 17 bases between them. This CDR3 has 15 amino acids. CDR3 residues: CSASGGKGRYNEQFF. CDR3 DNA: TGCAGTGCTTCGGGCGGGAAGGGCCGCTACAATGAGCAGTTCTTC.

The V gene is TRBV20-1, the J gene TRBJ2-6, with D hard to call. Germline CDR1 DFQATT, CDR2 SNEGSKA (reference sequence). Trimming removed 1 base from V and 0 bases from J, with 13 bases in between. The CDR3 is 17 residues long. Here the CDR3 DNA reads TGCAGTGCTAGAGGGATCCCTACCCTCTCTGGGGCCAACGTCCTGACTTTC. It codes for CSARGIPTLSGANVLTF.

The chain recombines TRBV4-3 with TRBJ2-3; D is uncertain. Germline-derived CDR1 and CDR2 are LGHNA and YSLEER. The CDR3 spans 14 residues. The germline V and J ends were trimmed by 0 bases and 1 base, with 5 bases remaining between them. Here the CDR3 reads CASSQDIGTDTQYF. The CDR3 coding sequence is TGCGCCAGCAGCCAAGATATTGGCACAGATACGCAGTATTTT.

The chain recombines TRBV20-1 with TRBJ2-1; D is ambiguous. The CDR3 is 13 residues long. V lost 6 bases and J 4 bases, leaving 13 bases between the germline ends. Per the germline V gene, CDR1 is DFQATT and CDR2 is SNEGSKA (reference sequence). Here the CDR3 reads CSACSQVYNEQFF. CDR3 nucleotides: TGCAGTGCCTGCAGTCAGGTTTACAATGAGCAGTTCTTC.

The V call is TRBV3-1, the J call TRBJ1-6; D uncertain. Germline CDR1 LGHDT, CDR2 YNNKEL (reference sequence). There are 13 residues in the CDR3. V was cut by 4 bases and J by 5 bases, with 6 bases left in between. The CDR3 DNA reads TGTGCCAGCAGCCGGATAAATAATTCACCCCTCCACTTT. It codes for CASSRINNSPLHF.

V and J are TRBV20-1 and TRBJ2-7, with unresolved D. The V gene's germline CDR1 is DFQATT and CDR2 SNEGSKA (reference sequence). Trimming took off 3 bases at V and 5 bases at J, with 8 bases between the two ends. The CDR3 is 11 residues long. The CDR3 DNA is TGCAGTGCTAGTCCACAGCACGAGCAGTACTTC. Protein sequence: CSASPQHEQYF.

This clonotype was seen repeatedly, ten times or more. The rearrangement joins TRBV20-1 to TRBJ2-3; the match to TRBD2 covers 7 bases. J lost 5 bases, V lost 3 bases, and 8 bases had no gene match. Germline CDR1 DFQATT, CDR2 SNEGSKA (reference sequence). The CDR3 is 14 residues long. Here the CDR3 reads CSASGGRAVDTQYF. CDR3 in DNA: TGCAGTGCTAGCGGGGGGAGGGCCGTAGATACGCAGTATTTT.

The genes are TRBV12-3 or TRBV12-4 and TRBJ2-4; no clear D. The CDR3 covers 15 residues. Trimming shortened V by 2 bases and J by 0 bases, and 8 bases separated the two germline ends. DNA of the CDR3: TGTGCCAGCAGTTTATGGGGATTAGCCAAAAACATTCAGTACTTC. Protein sequence: CASSLWGLAKNIQYF.

This clonotype was counted a few times. The chain uses TRBV9 and TRBJ2-1; D gene unclear. Germline CDR1 and CDR2: SGDLS and YYNGEE. V dropped 3 bases and J dropped 2 bases, with 18 bases sitting between them. The CDR3 sequence is 17 residues long. Here the CDR3 reads CASSARTSFETYNEQFF. In DNA, the CDR3 is TGTGCCAGCAGCGCCAGGACCTCCTTCGAGACCTACAATGAGCAGTTCTTC. The complete variable domain, with remaining parts taken from reference TRBV9 and TRBJ2-1, reads DSGVTQTPKHLITATGQRVTLRCSPRSGDLSVYWYQQSLDQGLQFLIQYYNGEERAKGNILERFSAQQFPDLHSELNLSSLELGDSALYFCASSARTSFETYNEQFFGPGTRLTVL.

The V gene is TRBV12-3 or TRBV12-4, the J gene TRBJ2-7; tentatively, D is TRBD2 (6 bases). Trimming pared 6 bases from V and 3 bases from J, leaving 15 bases between. There are 14 residues in the CDR3. Here the CDR3 DNA reads TGTGCCAGCAGCTCCCGGGAGCTGGGCTACGAGCAGTACTTC. Amino acid sequence: CASSSRELGYEQYF.

The chain links TRBV20-1 to TRBJ1-1, with D tentatively TRBD1 (5 bases). The germline V gene has CDR1 DFQATT and CDR2 SNEGSKA (reference sequence). V shed 6 bases and J shed 4 bases, with 15 bases lying between them. CDR3 size: 13 residues. The CDR3: CSALGRRGTEAFF. The CDR3 nucleotides read TGCAGTGCCTTGGGACGGAGGGGCACTGAAGCTTTCTTT.

In this sample, this clonotype turned up a few times. The chain employs TRBV10-2 and TRBJ2-1; D call uncertain. V was clipped by 2 bases and J by 6 bases, with 5 bases between them. The CDR3 is made up of 12 amino acids. The germline gives CDR1 WSHSY, CDR2 SAAADI. The CDR3 sequence is CASSEVSNEQFF. The CDR3, as DNA: TGCGCCAGCAGTGAGGTCTCCAATGAGCAGTTCTTC.

The chain recombines TRBV20-1 with TRBJ2-7; a possible D gene is TRBD2 (6 bases). Trimming pared 2 bases from V and 8 bases from J, leaving 16 bases between. CDR3 length: 13 amino acids. Germline V gives CDR1 DFQATT, CDR2 SNEGSKA (reference sequence). CDR3 nucleotides: TGCAGTGCTAGAACCGGGACTTATAATAAGCAGTACTTC. Its translation: CSARTGTYNKQYF.

This clonotype was seen only a few times. The genes are TRBV20-1 and TRBJ2-3, with 9 bases lining up with TRBD1. V was pared by 5 bases and J by 5 bases, with 11 bases of the junction left unmatched. Germline V gene data show CDR1 as DFQATT and CDR2 as SNEGSKA (reference sequence). This CDR3 has 15 residues. CDR3 bases: TGCAGTGCTGAGAGGGGGGGACAGGGAGTAGATACGCAGTATTTT. Amino acids: CSAERGGQGVDTQYF.

This clonotype was detected a few times. V usage is TRBV25-1 and J usage is TRBJ1-1; D gene ambiguous. Germline V lookup: CDR1 MGHDK, CDR2 SYGVNS. The V and J ends lost 6 bases and 5 bases respectively, with 10 bases between them. The CDR3 sequence is 12 residues long. CDR3 nucleotide sequence: TGTGCCAGCAGGGCTGGGCGGACTGAAGCTTTCTTT. Protein sequence: CASRAGRTEAFF.

The chain combines TRBV20-1 with TRBJ2-3; TRBD2 matches at 8 bases. Germline trimming cut 2 bases from V and 3 bases from J; bases unmatched to any gene: 7. The CDR3 has 15 residues. Germline V CDR1 and CDR2: DFQATT, SNEGSKA (reference sequence). The DNA of the CDR3 is TGCAGTGCTAGAAACGGGGGGGAGGGGACAGATACGCAGTATTTT. This sequence encodes CSARNGGEGTDTQYF.

The chain uses TRBV6-5 and TRBJ1-5, with TRBD1 matching over 9 bases. The junction had 3 bases not matched to a gene; V was cut back by 2 bases and J by 4 bases. The CDR3 covers 15 residues. Per the germline V gene, CDR1 is MNHEY and CDR2 is SVGAGI. DNA for the CDR3: TGTGCCAGCAGTTACCCGGGACAGGGTAATCAGCCCCAGCATTTT. Its protein product is CASSYPGQGNQPQHF.

This rearrangement joins TRBV5-1 to TRBJ2-1, with 7 bases fitting TRBD2. Germline V CDR1 and CDR2: SGHRS, YFSETQ. CDR3 length: 17 amino acids. The J segment lost 3 bases and the V segment lost 2 bases, leaving 11 bases of the junction unmatched. The CDR3 region is CASSFVPLARFYNEQFF. CDR3 nucleotides: TGCGCCAGCAGCTTTGTTCCACTAGCGCGTTTCTACAATGAGCAGTTCTTC.

The table lists this clonotype with a few counts. V is TRBV6-2 or TRBV6-3 and J is TRBJ2-1; D is perhaps TRBD1 (6 bases). The CDR3 length is 15 residues. The V gene lost 7 bases and the J gene lost 4 bases, with 17 bases spanning the gap. Germline-derived CDR1 and CDR2 are MNHEY and SVGEGT. The CDR3 region has the DNA TGTGCCAGCACCCCGCGTACAGGGTCGTACAATGAGCAGTTCTTC. This translates into CASTPRTGSYNEQFF.

The sample holds a few counts of this clonotype. The J gene is TRBJ2-7, the V gene TRBV6-5; D is possibly TRBD1 (6 bases). The CDR3 spans 16 residues. Germline V gene lookup returns CDR1 MNHEY and CDR2 SVGAGI. Trimming removed 0 bases from V and 6 bases from J, with 18 bases in between. CDR3 bases: TGTGCCAGCAGTTACTCGACGACAGGAGGAAAGGGCGAGCAGTACTTC. Protein: CASSYSTTGGKGEQYF.

The chain joins TRBV6-5 to TRBJ2-7; possible D gene TRBD1, 5 bases. Germline V gene sequence: CDR1 MNHEY, CDR2 SVGAGI. CDR3 length: 14 amino acids. Trimming took off 0 bases at V and 7 bases at J, with 13 bases between the two ends. The CDR3 DNA sequence: TGTGCCAGCAGTTACTCGGCCTTTTCAGGGGAGCAGTACTTC. Its protein product is CASSYSAFSGEQYF.

In this sample, this clonotype turned up many times. The chain joins TRBV5-5 to TRBJ1-4, with D unresolved. Germline V lookup: CDR1 SGHKS, CDR2 YYEKEE (reference sequence). V was shortened by 4 bases and J by 1 base, with 8 bases between the two germline ends. The CDR3 runs to 14 residues. The CDR3 region is CASSRVLTNEKLFF. CDR3 sequence (DNA): TGTGCCAGCAGCCGGGTCCTAACTAATGAAAAACTGTTTTTT.

This clonotype appeared a few times. The chain combines TRBV24-1 with TRBJ2-1; no clear D. The germline gives CDR1 KGHDR, CDR2 SFDVKD. The CDR3 contains 11 residues. V was trimmed by 4 bases and J by 15 bases, leaving 12 bases between them. The CDR3 sequence is CATSEGLGLFF. The CDR3 DNA follows: TGTGCCACCAGTGAAGGGCTAGGGCTGTTCTTC.

This clonotype was seen a few times. The CDR3 DNA reads TGTGCCATCAGTGGAACCGATAATGAGCAGTTCTTC. Amino acid sequence: CAISGTDNEQFF. The chain employs TRBV10-3 and TRBJ2-1; D gene ambiguous. Trimming removed 4 bases at V and 7 bases at J, with 8 bases between. CDR3 size: 12 residues. The germline CDR1 and CDR2 sequences are ENHRY and SYGVKD.

This clonotype was recorded at least ten times. The chain combines TRBV5-1 with TRBJ2-7, with TRBD1 matching 8 bases. The CDR3 sequence is 14 residues long. J lost 2 bases, V lost 4 bases, and 5 bases had no gene match. The germline gives CDR1 SGHRS, CDR2 YFSETQ. CDR3: CASSPDRGTYEQYF. The CDR3 nucleotides read TGCGCCAGCAGCCCCGACAGGGGAACCTACGAGCAGTACTTC.

This chain uses TRBV7-3 with TRBJ2-7; the D gene could be TRBD1 or TRBD2 (5 bases each). CDR1 SGHTA and CDR2 FQGTGA come from the germline V gene. The CDR3 has 15 residues. V shed 5 bases and J shed 0 bases, with 14 bases lying between them. CDR3 sequence (DNA): TGTGCCAGCAGCCCCGGGGCAGGCCTCTCCTACGAGCAGTACTTC. This sequence encodes CASSPGAGLSYEQYF.

The CDR3 sequence is CAWSSGTELGQYF. For the CDR3, the DNA is TGTGCCTGGAGTTCGGGAACAGAACTCGGGCAGTACTTC. This rearrangement joins TRBV30 to TRBJ2-7; TRBD2 is a possible D gene (5 bases). The V gene lost 2 bases and the J gene lost 9 bases, with 17 bases spanning the gap. Germline CDR1 reads GTSNPN; CDR2 reads SVGIG (reference sequence). CDR3 length equals 13 residues.

This clonotype was observed many times. DNA of the CDR3: TGCAGTGCTGGGGGGACAGCCAACACAGATACGCAGTATTTT. This gives the protein CSAGGTANTDTQYF. The chain recombines TRBV20-1 with TRBJ2-3, with D perhaps TRBD1 (7 bases). Trimming took 5 bases from V and 2 from J, leaving 14 bases between them. This CDR3 spans 14 amino acids. Germline loops: CDR1 DFQATT, CDR2 SNEGSKA (reference sequence).

This clonotype was counted a few times. The chain uses TRBV5-5 and TRBJ2-2; D is possibly TRBD1 or TRBD2 (5 bases each). CDR1 SGHKS and CDR2 YYEKEE come from the germline V gene (reference sequence). CDR3 length: 16 amino acids. Deletions cut 0 bases from V and 5 bases from J, with 14 bases between. CDR3 region: CASSLGSRGLTGELFF. In DNA form, the CDR3 reads TGTGCCAGCAGCTTGGGTTCGAGGGGATTAACCGGGGAGCTGTTTTTT. The full variable domain, rest sourced from reference TRBV5-5 and TRBJ2-2, is DAGVTQSPTHLIKTRGQQVTLRCSPISGHKSVSWYQQVLGQGPQFIFQYYEKEERGRGNFPDRFSARQFPNYSSELNVNALLLGDSALYLCASSLGSRGLTGELFFGEGSRLTVL.